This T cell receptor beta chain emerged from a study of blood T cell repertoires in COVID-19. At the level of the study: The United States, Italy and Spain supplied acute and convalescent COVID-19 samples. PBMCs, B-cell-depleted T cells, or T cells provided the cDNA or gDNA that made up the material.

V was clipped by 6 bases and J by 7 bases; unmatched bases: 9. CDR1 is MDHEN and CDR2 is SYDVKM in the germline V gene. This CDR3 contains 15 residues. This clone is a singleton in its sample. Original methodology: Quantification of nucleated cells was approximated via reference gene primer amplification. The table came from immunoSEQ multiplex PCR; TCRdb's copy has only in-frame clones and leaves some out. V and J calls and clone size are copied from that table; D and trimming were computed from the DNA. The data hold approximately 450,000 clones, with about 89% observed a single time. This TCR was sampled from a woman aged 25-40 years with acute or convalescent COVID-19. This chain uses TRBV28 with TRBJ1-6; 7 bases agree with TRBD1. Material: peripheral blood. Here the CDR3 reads CASRGQGVENSPLHF. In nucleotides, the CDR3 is TGTGCCAGCAGGGGGCAGGGGGTCGAAAATTCACCCCTCCACTTT.